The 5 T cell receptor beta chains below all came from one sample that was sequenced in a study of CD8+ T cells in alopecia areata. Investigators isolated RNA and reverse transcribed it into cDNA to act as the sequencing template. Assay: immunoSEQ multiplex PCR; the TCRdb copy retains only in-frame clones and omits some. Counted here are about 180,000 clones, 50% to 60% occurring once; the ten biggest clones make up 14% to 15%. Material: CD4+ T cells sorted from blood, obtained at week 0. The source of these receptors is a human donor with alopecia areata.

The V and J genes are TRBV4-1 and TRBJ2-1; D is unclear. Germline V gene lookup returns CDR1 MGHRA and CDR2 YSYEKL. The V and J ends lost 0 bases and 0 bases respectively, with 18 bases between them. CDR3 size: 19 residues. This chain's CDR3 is CASSQERIGQSRSYNEQFF. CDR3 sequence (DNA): TGCGCCAGCAGCCAAGAACGGATAGGGCAGTCGCGCTCCTACAATGAGCAGTTCTTC.

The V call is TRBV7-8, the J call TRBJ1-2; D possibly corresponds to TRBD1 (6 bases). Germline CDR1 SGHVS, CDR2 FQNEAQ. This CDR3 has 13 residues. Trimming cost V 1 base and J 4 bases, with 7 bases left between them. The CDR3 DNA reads TGTGCCAGCAGCTTAGACAGGGCCTATGGCTACACCTTC. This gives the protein CASSLDRAYGYTF.

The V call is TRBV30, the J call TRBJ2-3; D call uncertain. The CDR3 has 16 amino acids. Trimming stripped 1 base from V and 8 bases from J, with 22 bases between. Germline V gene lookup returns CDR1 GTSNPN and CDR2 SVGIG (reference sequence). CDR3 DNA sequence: TGTGCCTGGAGTGCCCCCCTGATGCGGCCATGGTCTACGCAGTATTTT. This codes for CAWSAPLMRPWSTQYF.

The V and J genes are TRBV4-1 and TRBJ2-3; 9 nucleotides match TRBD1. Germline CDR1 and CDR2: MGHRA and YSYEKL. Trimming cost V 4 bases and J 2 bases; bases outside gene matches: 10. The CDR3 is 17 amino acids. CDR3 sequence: CASSRKPGTGLTDTQYF. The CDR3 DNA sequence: TGCGCCAGCAGCCGGAAACCCGGGACAGGGCTCACAGATACGCAGTATTTT.

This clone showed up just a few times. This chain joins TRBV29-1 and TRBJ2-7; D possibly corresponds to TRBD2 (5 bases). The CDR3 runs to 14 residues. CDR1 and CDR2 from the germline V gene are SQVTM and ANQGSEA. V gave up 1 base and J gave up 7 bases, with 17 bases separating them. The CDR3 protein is CSVEVVRGPGEQYF. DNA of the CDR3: TGCAGCGTTGAAGTTGTTAGAGGGCCTGGGGAGCAGTACTTC.